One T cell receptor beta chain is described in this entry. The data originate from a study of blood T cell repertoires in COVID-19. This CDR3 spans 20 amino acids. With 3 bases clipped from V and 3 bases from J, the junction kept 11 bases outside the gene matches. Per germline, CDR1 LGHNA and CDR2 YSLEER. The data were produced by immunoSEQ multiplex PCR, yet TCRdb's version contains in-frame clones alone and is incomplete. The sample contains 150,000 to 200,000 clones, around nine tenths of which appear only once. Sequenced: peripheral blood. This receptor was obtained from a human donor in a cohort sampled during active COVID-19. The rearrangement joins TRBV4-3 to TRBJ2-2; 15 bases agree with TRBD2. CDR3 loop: CASSHVRSGTSGRYTGELFF. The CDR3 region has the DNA TGCGCCAGCAGCCACGTACGCTCCGGGACTAGCGGGAGGTACACCGGGGAGCTGTTTTTT.